The clone carrying this T cell receptor beta chain was observed a few times. Its target is unknown. This sample was included in a study of glioma-infiltrating T cells. Findings and caveats of the study: CDR3 overlap between tissue and blood was very small. Tissue-blood divergence was below expectation in non-neoplastic patients, above in gliomas.

TCR alpha and beta CDR3 regions were amplified from RNA using iRepertoire nested multiplex PCR. Tissue mRNA or PBMC total RNA, roughly 95-400 ng, went into one-step reverse transcription and amplification. TCRdb analysed the multiplex PCR reads with MiXCR anew, one entry per CDR3 protein. The sample includes 150,000 to 200,000 distinct CDR3 sequences, around 45% seen only once; the top ten take over 4%. V was pared by 7 bases and J by 0 bases, with 10 bases between. The CDR3 runs 14 residues. Input material: glioma tissue, nonneoplastic brain tissue, or PBMCs (not recorded which). This rearrangement joins TRBV12-3 or TRBV12-4 to TRBJ1-3; D unclear. The clonotype originates from a human donor with low-grade glioma or glioblastoma, undergoing nonglioma brain surgery, or in good health (not recorded which). The CDR3 DNA follows: TGTGCCAGCAAGAGGTTCCTCTCTGGAAACACCATATATTTT. Its protein product is CASKRFLSGNTIYF.